Below are 17 T cell receptor beta chains sequenced from a single sample in a study of blood T cell repertoires in COVID-19. The table came from immunoSEQ multiplex PCR; TCRdb's copy has only in-frame clones and leaves some out. The sample gives 250,000 to 300,000 clones, approximately 90% of which show up once; approximately 2% is in the top ten. Sequenced material: peripheral blood. These receptors were obtained from a woman younger than 45 with COVID-19, enrolled during active disease.

The chain combines TRBV6-6 with TRBJ1-1, with 8 positions matching TRBD1. CDR3 size: 16 residues. After removal of 3 bases from V and 5 bases from J, the junction contained 11 bases not matched to a gene. Germline lookup yields CDR1 MNHNY and CDR2 SVGAGI (reference sequence). CDR3 sequence (DNA): TGTGCCAGCAGTTATGGACAGGGATGGGTAGGGACTGAAGCTTTCTTT. Protein product: CASSYGQGWVGTEAFF.

The rearrangement joins TRBV27 to TRBJ1-2, with TRBD1 matching over 7 bases. This CDR3 region has 14 residues. Trimming cost V 6 bases and J 4 bases; bases outside gene matches: 8. Germline CDR1 and CDR2: MNHEY and SMNVEV (reference sequence). The CDR3 DNA reads as TGTGCCAGCAGCTCACCGGGACAGCTCTATGGCTACACCTTC. Protein sequence: CASSSPGQLYGYTF.

The chain employs TRBV18 and TRBJ2-7, with 11 bases fitting TRBD2. The CDR3 is made up of 12 amino acids. Germline V gene data show CDR1 as KGHSH and CDR2 as LQKENI. V shed 5 bases and J 6 bases; nucleotides not matched to a gene: 0. CDR3 in amino acids: CASSTSGSEQYF. The DNA for the CDR3 is TGTGCCAGCTCAACTAGCGGGAGCGAGCAGTACTTC.

The chain combines TRBV14 with TRBJ2-5; 8 nucleotides line up with TRBD2. J lost 7 bases, V lost 1 base, and 8 bases had no gene match. CDR3 size: 15 residues. The germline V gene has CDR1 SGHDN and CDR2 FVKESK. DNA of the CDR3: TGTGCCAGCAGCCAAGCCGGGACTAGGATGGGGACCCAGTACTTC. Residues: CASSQAGTRMGTQYF.

This chain joins TRBV9 and TRBJ1-5, with no clear D. The CDR3 is 15 residues long. The V gene's germline CDR1 is SGDLS and CDR2 YYNGEE. V was cut by 0 bases and J by 0 bases, with 7 bases left in between. The DNA for the CDR3 is TGTGCCAGCAGCGTAGCTCCAGATAGCAATCAGCCCCAGCATTTT. This sequence encodes CASSVAPDSNQPQHF.

The V call is TRBV4-1, the J call TRBJ1-1; tentative D call: TRBD1 (5 bases). CDR1 is MGHRA, CDR2 YSYEKL, per germline. The CDR3 is 14 amino acids. V was shortened by 0 bases and J by 4 bases, with 9 bases between the two germline ends. CDR3 coding DNA: TGCGCCAGCAGCCAAGAAGGGGAGGCCACTGAAGCTTTCTTT. Protein product: CASSQEGEATEAFF.

The chain recombines TRBV18 with TRBJ1-1; TRBD1 matches 8 bases. This CDR3 region has 15 residues. The germline CDR1 and CDR2 sequences are KGHSH and LQKENI. V lost 5 bases to trimming and J lost 3 bases; unmatched junction nucleotides: 8. CDR3 DNA: TGTGCCAGCTCATCAACTCAGGGGGCTGACACTGAAGCTTTCTTT. Its translation: CASSSTQGADTEAFF.

This chain connects TRBV6-1 to TRBJ2-7, with a possible D match to TRBD1 (6 bases). Looked up from germline, CDR1 is MNHNS and CDR2 is SASEGT. Trimming removed 5 bases from V and 5 bases from J, with 13 bases in between. This CDR3 contains 13 residues. The CDR3 nucleotides are TGTGCCAGCAGTTCATACAGGGACCACGAGCAGTACTTC. Residues: CASSSYRDHEQYF.

The V gene is TRBV28, the J gene TRBJ2-5; D might be TRBD1 (6 bases). Germline V lookup: CDR1 MDHEN, CDR2 SYDVKM. The ends were cut back, 7 bases at V and 4 bases at J, with 25 bases in the middle. The CDR3 length is 17 residues. This CDR3 is CASTPGHPSWGVETQYF. CDR3 nucleotide sequence: TGTGCCAGCACCCCGGGACACCCGTCGTGGGGTGTAGAGACCCAGTACTTC.

This chain connects TRBV7-9 to TRBJ1-2; 8 nucleotides line up with TRBD1. Germline CDR1 reads SEHNR; CDR2 reads FQNEAQ (reference sequence). J was trimmed by 8 bases and V by 3 bases; bases with no gene match: 8. This CDR3 contains 14 residues. In DNA form, the CDR3 reads TGTGCCAGCAGCTTTCCGACAGGGGAGGGCGGCTACACCTTC. It codes for CASSFPTGEGGYTF. Full variable domain (missing parts from reference TRBV7-9 and TRBJ1-2): DTGVSQNPRHKITKRGQNVTFRCDPISEHNRLYWYRQTLGQGPEFLTYFQNEAQLEKSRLLSDRFSAERPKGSFSTLEIQRTEQGDSAMYLCASSFPTGEGGYTFGSGTRLTVV.

This chain's CDR3 is CASSSDRAYGYTF. The CDR3 DNA reads as TGTGCCAGCAGCTCTGACAGGGCTTATGGCTACACCTTC. The V and J genes are TRBV6-5 and TRBJ1-2; TRBD1 aligns across 7 bases. The germline CDR1 and CDR2 sequences are MNHEY and SVGAGI. Unmatched junction bases numbered 6, after V lost 6 bases and J lost 5 bases. The CDR3 spans 13 residues.

For this clone: This may be a read error, as it is one base from a much larger clone. V is TRBV30 and J is TRBJ2-7; TRBD1 matches at 7 bases. J was trimmed by 4 bases and V by 2 bases; bases with no gene match: 8. Germline assignment: CDR1 GTSNPN and CDR2 SVGIG (reference sequence). The CDR3 covers 14 residues. The CDR3 is CAWSPETGRYEQYF. The CDR3 DNA is TGTGCCTGGAGTCCCGAGACAGGGCGGTACGAGCAGTACTTC.

A single count supports this clone. The J gene is TRBJ1-1, the V gene TRBV2, with 8 nucleotides matching TRBD1. With V trimmed by 0 bases and J by 0 bases, 9 bases remained unmatched. The germline gives CDR1 SNHLY, CDR2 FYNNEI. The CDR3 extends over 18 amino acids. CDR3 amino acids: CASSEATWTGILNTEAFF. CDR3 sequence (DNA): TGTGCCAGCAGTGAAGCCACCTGGACAGGGATTTTGAACACTGAAGCTTTCTTT.

The rearrangement links TRBV5-1 to TRBJ1-1; D is perhaps TRBD1 (5 bases). V was clipped by 0 bases and J by 0 bases, with 12 bases between them. This CDR3 has 16 amino acids. CDR1 and CDR2 (germline): SGHRS, YFSETQ. The CDR3 here is CASSLDGDSLNTEAFF. CDR3 bases: TGCGCCAGCAGCTTGGATGGCGACAGCCTGAACACTGAAGCTTTCTTT.

The chain uses TRBV20-1 and TRBJ2-7, with D possibly matching TRBD2 (5 bases). The germline CDR1 and CDR2 sequences are DFQATT and SNEGSKA (reference sequence). The V end was cut by 6 bases, the J end by 1 base, with 7 bases between. The CDR3 sequence is 11 residues long. DNA for the CDR3: TGCAGTGCCCGGGGTTCCTACGAGCAGTACTTC. Its translation: CSARGSYEQYF.

This chain joins TRBV12-3 or TRBV12-4 and TRBJ1-5; D unresolved. The V and J ends lost 7 bases and 7 bases respectively, with 14 bases between them. The CDR3 loop spans 13 amino acids. DNA of the CDR3: TGTGCCAGCACCAACGCCCCTCGGCAGCCCCAGCATTTT. This sequence encodes CASTNAPRQPQHF.

CDR3 DNA: TGTGCCAGCAGCGTAGTACCTAGCGGGAGGGCAAAGGCCGGGGAGCTGTTTTTT. This encodes CASSVVPSGRAKAGELFF. The chain joins TRBV9 to TRBJ2-2; 12 nucleotides line up with TRBD2. Looked up from germline, CDR1 is SGDLS and CDR2 is YYNGEE. This CDR3 contains 18 residues. Trimming cost V 0 bases and J 6 bases; bases outside gene matches: 9.